Given below is one T cell receptor beta chain in context. Authors' processing steps: Nucleated cell counts were estimated from reference gene primer amplification. The table came from immunoSEQ multiplex PCR; TCRdb's copy has only in-frame clones and leaves some out. From that table come the V and J calls and clone size; the DNA was used to work out D and trimming. The profile shows 250,000 or so clones, 92% of them singletons. The data stem from a study of blood T cell repertoires in COVID-19. Study overall: Specimens from acute and convalescent COVID-19 originated in the United States, Italy and Spain. The cDNA or gDNA used as material had been derived from T cells, B-cell-depleted T cells, or PBMCs.

Germline loops: CDR1 SGHKS, CDR2 YYEKEE (reference sequence). The CDR3 contains 14 residues. Germline trimming cut 4 bases from V and 7 bases from J; bases unmatched to any gene: 5. The TCR sequence derives from a man aged 30-40 years with COVID-19, enrolled during active disease. Sample: peripheral blood. This chain connects TRBV5-5 to TRBJ1-5; 10 nucleotides match TRBD1. In nucleotides, the CDR3 is TGTGCCAGCAGCCCTGACAGGGGGCGACAGCCCCAGCATTTT. Amino acid sequence: CASSPDRGRQPQHF.